Listed below are T cell receptor beta chains from one sample, sequenced in a study of blood T cell repertoires in COVID-19. Some clones are missing from TCRdb's copy, which holds only in-frame ones; the method was immunoSEQ multiplex PCR. The sample has about 280,000 clones, about 80% seen once. Source material: peripheral blood. These TCRs come from a woman between 45 and 65 years old who had recovered from COVID-19. The CDR3 runs from the conserved cysteine through the conserved F or W. The order of the fields is J gene, clone size, D gene, V gene, CDR3 DNA, CDR3 protein. A D gene is named only where the DNA matches it firmly. Some rows mark clone size as missing; the rest say once, few, many or name a class of expanded clone.

TRBJ2-7 | - | - | TRBV5-6 | TGTGCCAGCAGCTTTCAGGACAGTTACTACGAGCAGTACTTC | CASSFQDSYYEQYF
TRBJ2-6 | - | - | TRBV7-3 | TGTGCCAGCAGCTTTACAGGCAACTCTGGGGCCAACGTCCTGACTTTC | CASSFTGNSGANVLTF
TRBJ2-7 | once | - | TRBV21-1 | TGTGCCAGCAGCAAAGGAGGGAGGGGGTCCCTCTTC | CASSKGGRGSLF
TRBJ1-3 | - | - | TRBV15 | TGTGCCACCAGCAGAGATCTGGACAGCTCCTTCTCTGGAAACACCATATATTTT | CATSRDLDSSFSGNTIYF
TRBJ1-5 | few | TRBD1 | TRBV19 | TGTGCCAGTAGTATCCGGACAGGGGGGGTAGGTCAGCCCCAGCATTTT | CASSIRTGGVGQPQHF
TRBJ2-7 | - | TRBD2 | TRBV28 | TGTGCCAGCAGTACGGGACTAGCGGGAACCTACGAGCAGTACTTC | CASSTGLAGTYEQYF
TRBJ2-3 | - | - | TRBV19 | TGTGCCAGTAGGCCTCGTCGGGGAGGATTAGATACGCAGTATTTT | CASRPRRGGLDTQYF
TRBJ2-7 | - | TRBD1 | TRBV4-3 | TGCGCCAGCAGCCAGACGACAGGGGTTGGGGAGCAGTACTTC | CASSQTTGVGEQYF
TRBJ2-7 | - | - | TRBV5-6 | TGTGCCAGCAGCCTGCAGTTGTACGAGCAGTACTTC | CASSLQLYEQYF
TRBJ1-2 | few | - | TRBV5-6 | TGTGCCAGCAGCTTGGAGGACAGCTATGGCTACACCTTC | CASSLEDSYGYTF
TRBJ1-4 | once | - | TRBV4-2 | TGTGCCAGCAGCGGCGCCCGGGGGGACTTAAATGAAAAACTGTTTTTT | CASSGARGDLNEKLFF
TRBJ2-3 | - | - | TRBV7-3 | TGTGCCAGCAGCATGTACACAGATACGCAGTATTTT | CASSMYTDTQYF
TRBJ1-6 | few | TRBD1 | TRBV6-6 | TGTGCCAGCACCCGGACAGGGACAAATTCACCCCTCCACTTT | CASTRTGTNSPLHF
TRBJ2-4 | - | - | TRBV6-5 | TGTGCCAGCAGTTACCGGGACATTCAGTACTTC | CASSYRDIQYF
TRBJ1-2 | - | - | TRBV7-9 | TGTGCCAGCAGCTTGGAACAGGCAGGTGGCTACACCTTC | CASSLEQAGGYTF
TRBJ2-1 | - | TRBD2 | TRBV10-3 | TGTGCCATCAGTGACTCCTGGACTAGTACAAATGAGCAGTTCTTC | CAISDSWTSTNEQFF
TRBJ2-1 | once | - | TRBV2 | TGTGCCAGCAGGGCAACTGCGAACTCAGGGGATGAGCAGTTCTTC | CASRATANSGDEQFF
TRBJ2-2 | - | TRBD1 | TRBV2 | TGTGCCAGCAGGGTGGGACAGGGGCCGCCAGGGGAGCTGTTTTTT | CASRVGQGPPGELFF
TRBJ2-7 | - | - | TRBV19 | TGTGCCACCGGCCGGCGGGTGGGCCCTTTGTACGAGCAGTACTTC | CATGRRVGPLYEQYF
TRBJ2-6 | - | TRBD1 | TRBV27 | TGTGCCAGCTCACGGGACAGGGGGCTGGTAGGGGCCAACGTCCTGACTTTC | CASSRDRGLVGANVLTF
TRBJ1-4 | - | - | TRBV19 | TGTGCCAGTATTGGAGGTTTTAATGAAAAACTGTTTTTT | CASIGGFNEKLFF
TRBJ2-3 | few | TRBD1 | TRBV30 | TGTGCCTGGAGTGTGGGGGCAGGGGGCGTGACAGATACGCAGTATTTT | CAWSVGAGGVTDTQYF
TRBJ2-1 | few | - | TRBV7-2 | TGTGCCAGCAGCCGGAGCGGTTTCTCCTACAATGAGCAGTTCTTC | CASSRSGFSYNEQFF
TRBJ1-3 | - | - | TRBV6-6 | TGTGCCAGCAGTTACTCGGCAGGAAACACCATATATTTT | CASSYSAGNTIYF
TRBJ1-2 | - | TRBD1 | TRBV4-2 | TGTGCCAGCAGCGACCACGACAGGGAGAAAAACTATGGCTACACCTTC | CASSDHDREKNYGYTF
TRBJ1-6 | - | TRBD1 | TRBV27 | TGTGCCAGCAGTTCACAAGACAGGGAGGACAATTCACCCCTCCACTTT | CASSSQDREDNSPLHF
TRBJ2-3 | - | TRBD2 | TRBV5-1 | TGCGCCAGCAGCTCTTTACTAGCGGGGGTGGGCACAGATACGCAGTATTTT | CASSSLLAGVGTDTQYF
TRBJ1-6 | few | - | TRBV6-4 | TGTGCCAGCAGTGACGACAGGCCGAGCTCCTATAATTCACCCCTCCACTTT | CASSDDRPSSYNSPLHF
TRBJ2-2 | - | - | TRBV10-1 | TGCGCCAGCAGAAAATGGGCTAGCTTCCCCGGGGAGCTGTTTTTT | CASRKWASFPGELFF
TRBJ2-3 | - | TRBD2 | TRBV2 | TGTGCCAGCATGGTGCGGGGGGCCTCCGGGGGTACGCAGTATTTT | CASMVRGASGGTQYF
TRBJ1-2 | - | - | TRBV4-3 | TGCGCCAGCAGCCAAGATCCGGGGGGCTATGGCTACACCTTC | CASSQDPGGYGYTF
TRBJ2-7 | - | TRBD1 | TRBV6-2/TRBV6-3 | TGTGCCAGCAGTTCCCGGGACAGGCCGAGAGCTACGGGCTTC | CASSSRDRPRATGF
TRBJ1-2 | - | TRBD1 | TRBV6-2/TRBV6-3 | TGTGCCAGCAGTCTGGGGACAGGGATCACCTATGGCTACACCTTC | CASSLGTGITYGYTF
TRBJ2-6 | - | TRBD1 | TRBV19 | TGTGCCAGTAGTACACCAGGGGGTCCCTCTGGGGCCAACGTCCTGACTTTC | CASSTPGGPSGANVLTF
TRBJ1-6 | - | - | TRBV28 | TGTGCGGGGGGGGGTTCCTATAATTCACCCCTCCACTTT | CAGGGSYNSPLHF
TRBJ2-7 | - | TRBD2 | TRBV10-1 | TGCGCCAGCAGCACCCCCGAACTTAGCGGGGGCTCCTACGAGCAGTACTTC | CASSTPELSGGSYEQYF
TRBJ2-5 | - | - | TRBV18 | TGTGCCAGCTCACCACCGTTTTCTTGGCGGGAGACCCAGTACTTC | CASSPPFSWRETQYF
TRBJ2-7 | - | TRBD2 | TRBV28 | TGTGCCAGCAGTTTTCTAGCGGGAGCTGGCGAGCAGTACTTC | CASSFLAGAGEQYF
TRBJ1-1 | - | TRBD1 | TRBV18 | TGTGCCAGCTCACCCCCCATCGGAGGGGGCGGTGAAGCTTTCTTT | CASSPPIGGGGEAFF